Below are 29 T cell receptor beta chains sequenced from a single sample in a study of blood T cell repertoires in COVID-19. Clones were read by immunoSEQ multiplex PCR, and TCRdb kept only the in-frame ones, dropping some. In the table there are approximately 180,000 clones, around 90% of which are singletons. Sequencing was done on a sample of peripheral blood. The receptors originated from a man in his fifties or sixties with acute or convalescent COVID-19.

The rearrangement uses TRBV6-2 or TRBV6-3 and TRBJ2-7; a possible D gene is TRBD1 (5 bases). The CDR3 contains 14 residues. CDR1 is MNHEY, CDR2 SVGEGT, per germline. The V gene lost 0 bases and the J gene lost 6 bases, with 12 bases spanning the gap. CDR3 amino acids: CASSYSQGISEQYV. In nucleotides, the CDR3 is TGTGCCAGCAGTTACTCTCAGGGAATCAGCGAGCAGTACGTC.

This clone has a single count. This sample includes further DNA sequences coding for the same CDR3. The chain uses TRBV27 and TRBJ1-2; D possibly corresponds to TRBD1 (6 bases). CDR1 and CDR2 (germline): MNHEY, SMNVEV (reference sequence). Trimming took off 2 bases at V and 2 bases at J, with 6 bases between the two ends. The CDR3 contains 13 residues. The CDR3 protein is CASSLRGNYGYTF. The CDR3 coding sequence is TGTGCCAGCAGTTTAAGGGGGAACTATGGCTACACCTTC.

The chain is built from TRBV7-9 and TRBJ2-1; D is perhaps TRBD1 (6 bases). The CDR3 has 13 amino acids. Germline loops: CDR1 SEHNR, CDR2 FQNEAQ (reference sequence). V was pared by 6 bases and J by 6 bases, with 12 bases between. The CDR3 loop is CASSLDSSNEQFF. The DNA of the CDR3 is TGTGCCAGCAGTTTGGACAGTAGCAATGAGCAGTTCTTC.

The chain has TRBV7-3 and TRBJ2-3, with 9 bases matching TRBD2. V lost 5 bases to trimming and J lost 1 base; unmatched junction nucleotides: 7. From germline, CDR1 is SGHTA and CDR2 FQGTGA. The CDR3 is 16 amino acids. As DNA, the CDR3 is TGTGCCAGCAGCCTGACTAGCGGTCTAGGCACAGATACGCAGTATTTT. Its translation: CASSLTSGLGTDTQYF.

The chain links TRBV10-3 to TRBJ2-2, with 7 bases identical to TRBD2. The CDR3 is 16 residues long. CDR1 and CDR2 from the germline V gene are ENHRY and SYGVKD. V shed 5 bases, J shed 1 base, and the junction held 7 bases outside the gene matches. The CDR3 here is CAISQGGGRNTGELFF. In DNA, the CDR3 is TGTGCCATCAGTCAGGGTGGCGGGAGGAACACCGGGGAGCTGTTTTTT.

The chain joins TRBV27 to TRBJ2-7; D ambiguous. Looked up from germline, CDR1 is MNHEY and CDR2 is SMNVEV (reference sequence). V gave up 4 bases and J gave up 4 bases, with 11 bases separating them. This CDR3 comprises 13 residues. The DNA of the CDR3 is TGTGCCAGCAGTTATGGCCACCTTTACGAGCAGTACTTC. Residues: CASSYGHLYEQYF.

Comments on this clone: Other nucleotide sequences in the sample specify the same CDR3. The gene calls are TRBV9 and TRBJ2-7, with no clear D. Per germline, CDR1 SGDLS and CDR2 YYNGEE. CDR3 length equals 14 residues. Trimming took 0 bases from V and 0 from J, leaving 7 bases between them. As DNA, the CDR3 is TGTGCCAGCAGCGTAGGCAGAAGCTCCTACGAGCAGTACTTC. The encoded protein is CASSVGRSSYEQYF.

The chain employs TRBV6-1 and TRBJ1-1; no clear D. The CDR3 length is 12 residues. The ends were cut back, 2 bases at V and 5 bases at J, with 6 bases in the middle. Germline lookup yields CDR1 MNHNS and CDR2 SASEGT. In DNA, the CDR3 is TGTGCCAGCAGTGAAACTGCAACTGAAGCTTTCTTT. This encodes CASSETATEAFF.

A single count supports this clone. The rearrangement uses TRBV5-1 and TRBJ2-2, with 13 bases matching TRBD2. CDR1 is SGHRS, CDR2 YFSETQ, per germline. CDR3 length: 17 amino acids. V shed 6 bases and J 5 bases; nucleotides not matched to a gene: 10. The CDR3 region is CASTWTSGSRRTGELFF. CDR3 DNA: TGCGCCAGCACCTGGACTAGCGGGAGTCGAAGGACCGGGGAGCTGTTTTTT.

V is TRBV28 and J is TRBJ1-5; the D gene is possibly TRBD1 (5 bases). Trimming took off 2 bases at V and 8 bases at J, with 16 bases between the two ends. This CDR3 region has 15 residues. CDR1 and CDR2 from the germline V gene are MDHEN and SYDVKM. For the CDR3, the DNA is TGTGCCAGCAGTTTAATAGGGACTCTGCGGGAGCCCCAGCATTTT. This encodes CASSLIGTLREPQHF. The full variable domain, with the rest looked up from reference TRBV28 and TRBJ1-5, is DVKVTQSSRYLVKRTGEKVFLECVQDMDHENMFWYRQDPGLGLRLIYFSYDVKMKEKGDIPEGYSVSREKKERFSLILESASTNQTSMYLCASSLIGTLREPQHFGDGTRLSIL.

This sequence joins TRBV7-2 and TRBJ2-3, with 7 positions matching TRBD2. V lost 2 bases, J lost 1 base, and 6 bases stayed unmatched. Germline-derived CDR1 and CDR2 are SGHTA and FQGNSA. This CDR3 has 16 residues. The CDR3 loop is CASSLTFAGGTDTQYF. CDR3 sequence (DNA): TGTGCCAGCAGCTTAACGTTCGCGGGGGGCACAGATACGCAGTATTTT.

This rearrangement joins TRBV4-2 to TRBJ1-2; D remains ambiguous. Germline V CDR1 and CDR2: LGHNA, YNFKEQ. The CDR3 is made up of 16 amino acids. Trimming removed 0 bases from V and 4 bases from J, with 15 bases in between. The CDR3 region is CASSQEGGGGSYGYTF. CDR3 nucleotide sequence: TGTGCCAGCAGCCAAGAGGGCGGAGGTGGGTCCTATGGCTACACCTTC.

V usage is TRBV6-6 and J usage is TRBJ1-6, with TRBD1 as a possible D gene (6 bases). V lost 5 bases and J 7 bases, leaving 18 bases between the germline ends. Looked up from germline, CDR1 is MNHNY and CDR2 is SVGAGI (reference sequence). The CDR3 is 16 amino acids. CDR3 nucleotides: TGTGCCAGCAGTCGACAGGTGGGGGAGGCAAATTCACCCCTCCACTTT. This translates into CASSRQVGEANSPLHF.

The chain links TRBV27 to TRBJ1-1, with a tentative D call TRBD1 (5 bases). Germline CDR1 and CDR2: MNHEY and SMNVEV (reference sequence). V lost 7 bases to trimming and J lost 1 base, with 13 bases between them. The CDR3 has 14 residues. In DNA, the CDR3 is TGTGCCAGCACCACAACAGGAGCGAACACTGAAGCTTTCTTT. This codes for CASTTTGANTEAFF.

The rearrangement joins TRBV28 to TRBJ1-5, with D maybe TRBD1 (5 bases). Trimming took off 5 bases at V and 7 bases at J, with 12 bases between the two ends. The CDR3 is 13 amino acids. Germline-derived CDR1 and CDR2 are MDHEN and SYDVKM. CDR3 region: CASSPTGSQPQHF. CDR3 coding DNA: TGTGCCAGCAGTCCCACAGGTTCCCAGCCCCAGCATTTT.

This clone was found once. J is TRBJ2-3 and V is TRBV19; tentatively, D is TRBD1 (6 bases). Per germline, CDR1 LNHDA and CDR2 SQIVND (reference sequence). This CDR3 contains 15 residues. The V and J ends lost 0 bases and 4 bases respectively, with 11 bases between them. The chain's CDR3 is CASSIDWGQSDTQYF. The CDR3 nucleotides are TGTGCCAGTAGTATAGATTGGGGACAATCAGATACGCAGTATTTT.

The gene calls are TRBV6-5 and TRBJ1-5, with 10 nucleotides matching TRBD1. CDR1 and CDR2 from the germline V gene are MNHEY and SVGAGI. The J segment lost 3 bases and the V segment lost 4 bases, leaving 3 bases of the junction unmatched. The CDR3 loop spans 15 amino acids. The CDR3 region has the DNA TGTGCCAGCAGTTTGGGACAGGGGTTCAATCAGCCCCAGCATTTT. Translating gives CASSLGQGFNQPQHF.

The gene calls are TRBV6-5 and TRBJ2-1, with 8 nucleotides matching TRBD2. Germline-derived CDR1 and CDR2 are MNHEY and SVGAGI. The CDR3 is 14 residues long. V trimming: 6 bases; J trimming: 7 bases; junction bases outside the gene matches: 8. The CDR3 DNA sequence: TGTGCCAGCAGCCCCATAGCGGGGAGGAATGAGCAGTTCTTC. Its protein product is CASSPIAGRNEQFF.

V and J are TRBV2 and TRBJ2-1; D may be TRBD2 (6 bases). CDR1 is SNHLY, CDR2 FYNNEI, per germline. Trimming stripped 6 bases from V and 3 bases from J, with 15 bases between. There are 15 residues in the CDR3. The CDR3: CASRAGTPYYNEQFF. The CDR3 coding sequence is TGTGCCAGCAGGGCCGGGACTCCTTACTACAATGAGCAGTTCTTC.

The chain links TRBV24-1 to TRBJ1-5; D is undetermined. Trimming stripped 2 bases from V and 7 bases from J, with 11 bases between. Germline-derived CDR1 and CDR2 are KGHDR and SFDVKD. CDR3 length: 14 amino acids. The CDR3 here is CATSDYSGEQPQHF. The CDR3 bases are TGTGCCACCAGTGATTATTCGGGTGAACAGCCCCAGCATTTT.

This clone was seen once. This sample includes further DNA sequences coding for the same CDR3. The chain links TRBV27 to TRBJ1-5, with 8 bases lining up with TRBD1. Germline CDR1 is MNHEY and CDR2 is SMNVEV (reference sequence). The CDR3 is 14 amino acids. After removal of 6 bases from V and 1 base from J, the junction contained 2 bases not matched to a gene. The CDR3 DNA reads as TGTGCCAGCAGAACAGGGGGGAGCAATCAGCCCCAGCATTTT. As protein: CASRTGGSNQPQHF.

The chain uses TRBV5-1 and TRBJ2-1, with 9 bases lining up with TRBD2. The CDR3 totals 18 residues. The V gene's germline CDR1 is SGHRS and CDR2 YFSETQ. Germline trimming cut 3 bases from V and 3 bases from J; bases unmatched to any gene: 13. CDR3 sequence (DNA): TGCGCCAGCAGCTCCCCACTTAGCGGGAGTCGAGACTACAATGAGCAGTTCTTC. Amino acids: CASSSPLSGSRDYNEQFF.

This sequence joins TRBV2 and TRBJ1-2; 8 positions agree with TRBD1. The ends lost 6 bases at V and 5 bases at J; junction bases unmatched: 8. The germline gives CDR1 SNHLY, CDR2 FYNNEI. The CDR3 has 14 amino acids. The CDR3 region is CASSLDRASYGYTF. CDR3 nucleotides: TGTGCCAGCAGCCTGGACAGGGCGTCGTATGGCTACACCTTC.

The chain couples TRBV29-1 to TRBJ1-1; D is ambiguous. Trimming pared 4 bases from V and 4 bases from J, leaving 10 bases between. The CDR3 has 12 amino acids. From germline, CDR1 is SQVTM and CDR2 ANQGSEA. The CDR3 region has the DNA TGCAGCGTTGTTAACTCGGGCACTGAAGCTTTCTTT. Encoded protein: CSVVNSGTEAFF. Full variable domain (missing parts from reference TRBV29-1 and TRBJ1-1): SAVISQKPSRDICQRGTSLTIQCQVDSQVTMMFWYRQQPGQSLTLIATANQGSEATYESGFVIDKFPISRPNLTFSTLTVSNMSPEDSSIYLCSVVNSGTEAFFGQGTRLTVV.

The V gene is TRBV7-2, the J gene TRBJ2-6, with 7 bases fitting TRBD1. The junction had 4 bases not matched to a gene; V was cut back by 5 bases and J by 3 bases. CDR1 and CDR2 from the germline V gene are SGHTA and FQGNSA. This CDR3 has 15 residues. The CDR3 DNA follows: TGTGCCAGCAGCATAGACAGGGTTGGGGCCAACGTCCTGACTTTC. It is translated as CASSIDRVGANVLTF. Full variable domain (outside the CDR3, taken from reference TRBV7-2 and TRBJ2-6): GAGVSQSPSNKVTEKGKDVELRCDPISGHTALYWYRQSLGQGLEFLIYFQGNSAPDKSGLPSDRFSAERTGGSVSTLTIQRTQQEDSAVYLCASSIDRVGANVLTFGAGSRLTVL.

CDR3 nucleotides: TGTGCCAGCAGTTACCGGGACAGGGTGTACAATGAGCAGTTCTTC. It codes for CASSYRDRVYNEQFF. V usage is TRBV6-5 and J usage is TRBJ2-1, with TRBD1 matching over 9 bases. The trim removed 2 bases at V and 4 bases at J, leaving 3 bases unmatched. This CDR3 region has 15 residues. Germline CDR1 reads MNHEY; CDR2 reads SVGAGI.

The V and J genes are TRBV3-1 (or the pseudogene TRBV3-2) and TRBJ1-4; 7 bases map to TRBD1. The CDR3 is made up of 16 amino acids. V shed 4 bases, J shed 8 bases, and the junction held 13 bases outside the gene matches. The germline V gene has CDR1 LGHDT and CDR2 YNNKEL (reference sequence). The CDR3, as DNA: TGTGCCAGCAGCCCTAACAGGGGAGGTACGGACGAAAAACTGTTTTTT. Protein sequence: CASSPNRGGTDEKLFF.

The rearrangement uses TRBV30 and TRBJ2-7; TRBD2 aligns across 8 bases. Germline V gives CDR1 GTSNPN, CDR2 SVGIG (reference sequence). The length of the CDR3 is 16 residues. With V trimmed by 2 bases and J by 3 bases, 12 bases remained unmatched. The CDR3 DNA follows: TGTGCCTGGAGTCTCACACTGCGGGAGGCTGGCTACGAGCAGTACTTC. It translates to CAWSLTLREAGYEQYF.

This sequence joins TRBV2 and TRBJ2-6; D unresolved. The CDR3 runs to 16 residues. The germline V gene encodes CDR1 SNHLY and CDR2 FYNNEI. Deletions cut 4 bases from V and 2 bases from J, with 12 bases between. CDR3 loop: CASSAWSQPGANVLTF. The CDR3, as DNA: TGTGCCAGCAGTGCCTGGTCACAGCCTGGGGCCAACGTCCTGACTTTC. The full variable domain, rest sourced from reference TRBV2 and TRBJ2-6, is EPEVTQTPSHQVTQMGQEVILRCVPISNHLYFYWYRQILGQKVEFLVSFYNNEISEKSEIFDDQFSVERPDGSNFTLKIRSTKLEDSAMYFCASSAWSQPGANVLTFGAGSRLTVL.